These 32 T cell receptor beta chains came from one sample sequenced in a study of control samples from healthy donors and cancer patients. Sequencing was performed with immunoSEQ multiplex PCR; in TCRdb, only in-frame clones are kept and a portion is missing. The sample includes 90,000 or so clones, about 86% seen only once; the top ten take roughly 1.2%. The sequencing sample was made of blood. These receptors originate from a woman aged 45-65 years in good health.

The J gene is TRBJ2-2, the V gene TRBV7-6, with D possibly TRBD2 on 6 matching bases. The CDR3 runs 15 residues. The V gene's germline CDR1 is SGHVS and CDR2 FNYEAQ. V was clipped by 6 bases and J by 4 bases, with 15 bases between them. CDR3 in amino acids: CASSPLGRGTGELFF. In nucleotides, the CDR3 is TGTGCCAGCAGTCCTCTCGGGCGGGGCACCGGGGAGCTGTTTTTT.

V gene TRBV19 combines with J gene TRBJ1-4; D might be TRBD1 (5 bases). The CDR3 has 14 residues. Trimming stripped 8 bases from V and 0 bases from J, with 10 bases between. Germline CDR1 is LNHDA and CDR2 is SQIVND (reference sequence). The DNA of the CDR3 is TGTGCCAGTGAAGGGGACGCAACTAATGAAAAACTGTTTTTT. Protein product: CASEGDATNEKLFF.

The chain has TRBV19 and TRBJ2-7, with no clear D. The V end was cut by 8 bases, the J end by 3 bases, with 17 bases between. Germline values: CDR1 LNHDA, CDR2 SQIVND (reference sequence). This CDR3 region has 14 residues. In DNA form, the CDR3 reads TGTGCCAGTGCCGACGGCCTCCACTTCTACGAGCAGTACTTC. Translated, it gives CASADGLHFYEQYF.

This chain connects TRBV18 to TRBJ1-5, with 8 positions matching TRBD1. V was clipped by 5 bases and J by 7 bases; unmatched bases: 10. The CDR3 totals 15 residues. Germline values: CDR1 KGHSH, CDR2 LQKENI. The CDR3 here is CASSTRQGNWQPQHF. The CDR3 region has the DNA TGTGCCAGCTCAACCCGACAGGGGAATTGGCAGCCCCAGCATTTT.

This rearrangement joins TRBV29-1 to TRBJ2-5, with a possible D match to TRBD1 (6 bases). There are 15 residues in the CDR3. The ends were cut back, 6 bases at V and 7 bases at J, with 24 bases in the middle. Germline loops: CDR1 SQVTM, CDR2 ANQGSEA. For the CDR3, the DNA is TGCAGCGTGCAAGAGTGGGGACAAGGGCCTGTGACCCAGTACTTC. This codes for CSVQEWGQGPVTQYF.

The chain recombines TRBV11-2 with TRBJ2-7; D perhaps matches TRBD2 (6 bases). Germline CDR1 is SGHAT and CDR2 is FQNNGV. The CDR3 is 15 residues long. Trimming removed 5 bases from V and 9 bases from J, with 23 bases in between. The CDR3 spells CASSAGRQDLRGQYF. CDR3 nucleotide sequence: TGTGCCAGCAGCGCAGGGAGGCAGGACCTACGTGGGCAGTACTTC. The full variable domain, in which reference TRBV11-2 and TRBJ2-7 provide the parts outside the CDR3, is EAGVAQSPRYKIIEKRQSVAFWCNPISGHATLYWYQQILGQGPKLLIQFQNNGVVDDSQLPKDRFSAERLKGVDSTLKIQPAKLEDSAVYLCASSAGRQDLRGQYFGPGTRLTVT.

V and J are TRBV5-1 and TRBJ1-2, with 8 bases matching TRBD1. V trimming: 4 bases; J trimming: 2 bases; junction bases outside the gene matches: 7. The CDR3 is made up of 15 amino acids. Germline assignment: CDR1 SGHRS and CDR2 YFSETQ. The CDR3 nucleotides read TGCGCCAGCAGCCAACGGACAGGGCAAAACTATGGCTACACCTTC. Its protein is CASSQRTGQNYGYTF.

The V and J genes are TRBV19 and TRBJ2-7; TRBD2 matches 11 bases. The CDR3 covers 15 residues. Germline-derived CDR1 and CDR2 are LNHDA and SQIVND (reference sequence). Losses at the gene ends were 5 bases for V and 3 bases for J; bases not matched to a gene: 6. The CDR3, as DNA: TGTGCCAGTAGTCCGGGACTAGCGGACCGCTACGAGCAGTACTTC. Protein product: CASSPGLADRYEQYF. The whole variable domain, filled in from reference TRBV19 and TRBJ2-7, reads DGGITQSPKYLFRKEGQNVTLSCEQNLNHDAMYWYRQDPGQGLRLIYYSQIVNDFQKGDIAEGYSVSREKKESFPLTVTSAQKNPTAFYLCASSPGLADRYEQYFGPGTRLTVT.

V is TRBV7-2 and J is TRBJ2-5; 9 bases are shared with TRBD1. CDR1 SGHTA and CDR2 FQGNSA come from the germline V gene. CDR3 length equals 16 residues. J was trimmed by 2 bases and V by 6 bases; bases with no gene match: 10. In DNA form, the CDR3 reads TGTGCCAGCAGTCTAGCGGTGACAGGGGGACAAGAGACCCAGTACTTC. This encodes CASSLAVTGGQETQYF.

The chain employs TRBV7-9 and TRBJ1-2, with D uncertain. Germline V lookup: CDR1 SEHNR, CDR2 FQNEAQ (reference sequence). The CDR3 consists of 17 residues. Trimming pared 5 bases from V and 4 bases from J, leaving 23 bases between. CDR3 in amino acids: CASSPFTSLRGIYGYTF. The CDR3 DNA reads TGTGCCAGCAGCCCATTTACCAGCCTTCGTGGCATCTATGGCTACACCTTC.

The J gene is TRBJ2-6, the V gene TRBV28, with D perhaps assigned TRBD1 or TRBD2 (5 bases each). Trimming took off 6 bases at V and 1 base at J, with 16 bases between the two ends. The germline gives CDR1 MDHEN, CDR2 SYDVKM. The length of the CDR3 is 17 residues. The DNA for the CDR3 is TGTGCCAGCAGCCCCGGGGCAGGCGGTTCTGGGGCCAACGTCCTGACTTTC. Translation: CASSPGAGGSGANVLTF.

J is TRBJ2-7 and V is TRBV4-1; D is possibly TRBD1 (6 bases). Per the germline V gene, CDR1 is MGHRA and CDR2 is YSYEKL. V lost 0 bases and J lost 6, with 9 bases in between. The CDR3 has 13 residues. The CDR3 region is CASSQEWGLEQYF. CDR3 DNA: TGCGCCAGCAGCCAAGAGTGGGGGCTCGAGCAGTACTTC.

The chain is built from TRBV4-2 and TRBJ2-7, with TRBD2 matching over 7 bases. The V and J ends lost 1 base and 5 bases, in that order; junction bases with no gene match: 5. This CDR3 contains 14 residues. Per germline, CDR1 LGHNA and CDR2 YNFKEQ. The CDR3 region has the DNA TGTGCCAGCAGCCAAGGAGCGGGATTGGACGAGCAGTACTTC. It specifies CASSQGAGLDEQYF.

This rearrangement joins TRBV7-2 to TRBJ2-7; D remains unclear. V was shortened by 1 base and J by 3 bases, with 7 bases between the two germline ends. Germline V gives CDR1 SGHTA, CDR2 FQGNSA. The CDR3 runs 13 residues. For the CDR3, the DNA is TGTGCCAGCAGCTTAGACTCCGACTACGAGCAGTACTTC. Its translation: CASSLDSDYEQYF.

This rearrangement joins TRBV5-1 to TRBJ1-3; 7 nucleotides agree with TRBD1. V shed 4 bases and J 1 base; nucleotides not matched to a gene: 8. Germline CDR1 SGHRS, CDR2 YFSETQ. CDR3 length equals 16 residues. Here the CDR3 reads CASSRGDSASGNTIYF. CDR3 nucleotide sequence: TGCGCCAGCAGCCGGGGGGACAGTGCTTCTGGAAACACCATATATTTT.

The genes are TRBV5-1 and TRBJ1-2; D is perhaps TRBD1 (6 bases). V gave up 1 base and J gave up 4 bases, with 17 bases separating them. CDR3 length: 16 amino acids. The V gene's germline CDR1 is SGHRS and CDR2 YFSETQ. CDR3 residues: CASSLSPRGATYGYTF. The DNA of the CDR3 is TGCGCCAGCAGCTTGAGCCCCAGGGGCGCTACCTATGGCTACACCTTC.

The chain carries TRBV15 and TRBJ2-7; D unclear. The CDR3 length is 15 residues. The ends were cut back, 2 bases at V and 6 bases at J, with 17 bases in the middle. Germline assignment: CDR1 LNHNV and CDR2 YYDKDF (reference sequence). The CDR3, as DNA: TGTGCCACCAGCAGATCCCGGGCCCTCAACTCCGAGCAGTACTTC. Residues: CATSRSRALNSEQYF.

V and J are TRBV27 and TRBJ2-7; 7 bases are a match to TRBD1. The trim removed 9 bases at V and 3 bases at J, leaving 5 bases unmatched. From germline, CDR1 is MNHEY and CDR2 SMNVEV (reference sequence). The CDR3 consists of 12 residues. For the CDR3, the DNA is TGTGCCAGTAGTAGACAGGGCTACGAGCAGTACTTC. Residues: CASSRQGYEQYF.

This clone occurred once. J is TRBJ2-2 and V is TRBV7-2; D remains ambiguous. Germline assignment: CDR1 SGHTA and CDR2 FQGNSA. The CDR3 has 14 residues. V dropped 5 bases and J dropped 3 bases, with 10 bases sitting between them. CDR3 sequence (DNA): TGTGCCAGCAGCCCCATCCGGTACACCGGGGAGCTGTTTTTT. It is translated as CASSPIRYTGELFF.

The chain is built from TRBV7-3 and TRBJ2-3; TRBD2 matches at 7 bases. The CDR3 length is 13 residues. From germline, CDR1 is SGHTA and CDR2 FQGTGA. V shed 3 bases, J shed 8 bases, and the junction held 5 bases outside the gene matches. The CDR3: CASSLGPGGTQYF. CDR3 in DNA: TGTGCCAGCAGCTTGGGACCGGGAGGTACGCAGTATTTT.

This clone has a handful of counts. At one end the junction does not follow the germline gene, possibly because of a read error. This chain links TRBV3-1 (or the pseudogene TRBV3-2) with TRBJ2-1, with 10 bases identical to TRBD1. The CDR3 extends over 15 amino acids. Germline values: CDR1 LGHDT, CDR2 YNNKEL (reference sequence). CDR3 DNA sequence: TGTGCCAGCAGTCAAGGAGGACAGGGGGTACATGAGCAGTTCTTC. This sequence encodes CASSQGGQGVHEQFF.

This chain joins TRBV6-5 and TRBJ2-6, with D unresolved. The CDR3 contains 15 residues. CDR1 is MNHEY and CDR2 is SVGAGI in the germline V gene. V dropped 7 bases and J dropped 1 base, with 11 bases sitting between them. CDR3 residues: CASTAVSSGANVLTF. CDR3 DNA: TGTGCCAGCACGGCGGTGTCTTCTGGGGCCAACGTCCTGACTTTC.

This clone was seen just once. This chain connects TRBV5-8 to TRBJ2-6, with D possibly matching TRBD1 (5 bases). The CDR3 is 17 amino acids. V lost 1 base to trimming and J lost 3 bases, with 14 bases between them. Germline loops: CDR1 SGHTS, CDR2 YDEGEE. The CDR3 reads CASSLRAGRSGANVLTF. The CDR3, as DNA: TGTGCCAGCAGCTTGCGGGCAGGGCGAAGTGGGGCCAACGTCCTGACTTTC.

This clone was recorded once. DNA for the CDR3: TGTGCCAGCAGTCCAGGGCCGGGACAGGGGGCCAACGAGCAGTACTTC. Translating it yields CASSPGPGQGANEQYF. The V and J genes are TRBV28 and TRBJ2-7; 12 bases are a match to TRBD1. Looked up from germline, CDR1 is MDHEN and CDR2 is SYDVKM. This CDR3 contains 16 residues. J lost 5 bases, V lost 5 bases, and 10 bases had no gene match. Supplemented by reference TRBV28 and TRBJ2-7, the full variable domain reads DVKVTQSSRYLVKRTGEKVFLECVQDMDHENMFWYRQDPGLGLRLIYFSYDVKMKEKGDIPEGYSVSREKKERFSLILESASTNQTSMYLCASSPGPGQGANEQYFGPGTRLTVT.

J is TRBJ1-5 and V is TRBV16; 7 bases are shared with TRBD1. This CDR3 is built from 16 residues. CDR1 KGHSY and CDR2 FQNENV come from the germline V gene. V shed 4 bases, J shed 0 bases, and the junction held 6 bases outside the gene matches. CDR3: CASSLQGYGSNQPQHF. The CDR3 DNA follows: TGTGCCAGCAGCCTACAGGGGTATGGTAGCAATCAGCCCCAGCATTTT.

This chain's CDR3 is CASSQDGYYGYTF. The CDR3 region has the DNA TGCGCCAGCAGCCAAGATGGATACTATGGCTACACCTTC. The chain has TRBV4-3 and TRBJ1-2, with D uncertain. The CDR3 contains 13 residues. CDR1 and CDR2 from the germline V gene are LGHNA and YSLEER. Trimming took off 0 bases at V and 3 bases at J, with 5 bases between the two ends.

The chain combines TRBV15 with TRBJ1-1; maybe TRBD1 (5 bases). The CDR3 is 13 residues long. The germline gives CDR1 LNHNV, CDR2 YYDKDF (reference sequence). V lost 1 base to trimming and J lost 10 bases, with 13 bases between them. The CDR3 reads CATSRGDLGLAFF. DNA of the CDR3: TGTGCCACCAGCAGAGGGGACCTCGGGTTAGCTTTCTTT.

The chain combines TRBV9 with TRBJ2-1, with 8 bases identical to TRBD2. CDR1 and CDR2 (germline): SGDLS, YYNGEE. V lost 5 bases, J lost 1 base, and 2 bases stayed unmatched. The CDR3 loop spans 14 amino acids. The CDR3 loop is CASSKRESYNEQFF. CDR3 DNA: TGTGCCAGCAGTAAGCGGGAGTCCTACAATGAGCAGTTCTTC.

This sequence joins TRBV7-2 and TRBJ2-1; 12 positions agree with TRBD2. V gave up 5 bases and J gave up 9 bases; unmatched junction bases: 8. The CDR3 has 15 residues. The germline V gene encodes CDR1 SGHTA and CDR2 FQGNSA. DNA for the CDR3: TGTGCCAGCAGCCCGCTAGCGGGGGGGCTGGTTGAGCAGTTCTTC. Its protein product is CASSPLAGGLVEQFF.

The gene calls are TRBV19 and TRBJ2-1, with TRBD1 as a possible D gene (5 bases). V was shortened by 8 bases and J by 7 bases, with 18 bases between the two germline ends. Germline V gene sequence: CDR1 LNHDA, CDR2 SQIVND (reference sequence). The CDR3 spans 14 residues. The CDR3: CASVGEWGRNEQFF. The CDR3 nucleotides read TGTGCCAGTGTGGGCGAATGGGGCCGGAATGAGCAGTTCTTC. Together with reference TRBV19 and TRBJ2-1, the CDR3 gives the full variable domain: DGGITQSPKYLFRKEGQNVTLSCEQNLNHDAMYWYRQDPGQGLRLIYYSQIVNDFQKGDIAEGYSVSREKKESFPLTVTSAQKNPTAFYLCASVGEWGRNEQFFGPGTRLTVL.

V usage is TRBV29-1 and J usage is TRBJ1-1, with a possible D match to TRBD1 (5 bases). V lost 2 bases, J lost 1 base, and 11 bases lay in between. Looked up from germline, CDR1 is SQVTM and CDR2 is ANQGSEA. The CDR3 has 14 amino acids. CDR3 in amino acids: CSVEYDRSNTEAFF. CDR3 sequence (DNA): TGCAGCGTTGAATACGACAGATCGAACACTGAAGCTTTCTTT.

The J gene is TRBJ1-5, the V gene TRBV6-6; D ambiguous. Germline-derived CDR1 and CDR2 are MNHNY and SVGAGI (reference sequence). Trimming took 7 bases from V and 2 from J, leaving 18 bases between them. The CDR3 runs to 16 residues. CDR3 region: CASTPELRGGNQPQHF. Written as DNA, the CDR3 is TGTGCCAGCACCCCAGAGTTACGTGGTGGCAATCAGCCCCAGCATTTT.